This is a list of T cell receptor beta chains from one sample in a study of regulatory T cells in long-lasting Graves disease. Each CDR3 protein gets one entry after TCRdb re-called the multiplex PCR reads with MiXCR. The repertoire holds roughly 610,000 distinct CDR3 sequences, under 20% seen once, with 18% in the top ten. This sample also appeared in a second study, on T cells in Graves' hyperthyroidism and ophthalmopathy.

Sequencing used peripheral blood mononuclear cells (PBMCs), obtained at new diagnosis, from a patient treated with antithyroid drugs. These receptors all come from a woman aged 25 to 39 with Graves disease. Both conserved end residues are part of each CDR3. The order of the fields is clone size, D gene, V gene, J gene, CDR3 protein, CDR3 DNA. D genes are given only for firm matches. Clone sizes are given selectively: once, few, many, or a class where the clone is expanded.

size: many; D: NA; V: TRBV2; J: TRBJ1-5; CDR3: CASRGGQAQPQHF; DNA: TGTGCCAGCAGGGGAGGGCAGGCTCAGCCCCAGCATTTT
size: few; D: NA; V: TRBV9; J: TRBJ1-1; CDR3: CASSVVTGGYTEAFF; DNA: TGTGCCAGCAGCGTAGTAACAGGAGGATACACTGAAGCTTTCTTT
size: NA; D: NA; V: TRBV3-1; J: TRBJ2-1; CDR3: CASSQIFSAQFF; DNA: TGTGCCAGCAGCCAAATCTTTTCAGCGCAGTTCTTC
size: NA; D: NA; V: TRBV28; J: TRBJ2-7; CDR3: CASSSASKPPYEQYF; DNA: TGTGCCAGCAGTTCAGCGTCTAAACCGCCCTACGAGCAGTACTTC
size: NA; D: NA; V: TRBV10-3; J: TRBJ2-6; CDR3: CAISDMKTGGANVLTF; DNA: TGTGCCATCAGTGACATGAAGACGGGTGGGGCCAACGTCCTGACTTTC
size: many; D: NA; V: TRBV27; J: TRBJ1-5; CDR3: CASSLAGRSNQPQHF; DNA: TGTGCCAGCAGCCTCGCCGGCAGGAGCAATCAGCCCCAGCATTTT
size: NA; D: NA; V: TRBV29-1; J: TRBJ2-1; CDR3: CSSGYIVGSYNEQFF; DNA: TGCAGCTCCGGATATATAGTCGGCTCCTACAATGAGCAGTTCTTC
size: few; D: TRBD1; V: TRBV6-1; J: TRBJ1-4; CDR3: CASRDGQGGTTNEKLFF; DNA: TGTGCCAGCAGGGATGGACAGGGGGGAACAACTAATGAAAAACTGTTTTTT
size: many; D: NA; V: TRBV28; J: TRBJ1-2; CDR3: CASSLQTSYGYTF; DNA: TGTGCCAGCAGTTTACAGACTTCCTATGGCTACACCTTC
size: few; D: NA; V: TRBV3-1; J: TRBJ1-2; CDR3: CASSPVEGVSGYTF; DNA: TGTGCCAGCAGCCCCGTGGAGGGAGTGAGCGGCTACACCTTC
size: many; D: TRBD1; V: TRBV27; J: TRBJ1-4; CDR3: CASSSGQGFTGIEKLFF; DNA: TGTGCCAGCAGTTCAGGACAGGGCTTTACGGGTATTGAAAAACTGTTTTTT
size: many; D: NA; V: TRBV28; J: TRBJ1-3; CDR3: CASSLTGTGNTIYF; DNA: TGTGCCAGCAGTCTCACAGGGACGGGAAACACCATATATTTT
size: few; D: NA; V: TRBV24-1; J: TRBJ2-1; CDR3: CATSGIQKYNEQFF; DNA: TGTGCCACCAGCGGGATCCAAAAATACAATGAGCAGTTCTTC
size: few; D: TRBD2; V: TRBV7-9; J: TRBJ2-7; CDR3: CASSLVGDYSYEQYF; DNA: TGTGCCAGCAGCTTAGTCGGGGACTACTCCTACGAGCAGTACTTC
size: many; D: NA; V: TRBV20-1; J: TRBJ1-5; CDR3: CSANERQNQPQHF; DNA: TGCAGTGCTAATGAAAGGCAGAATCAGCCCCAGCATTTT